This T cell receptor beta chain is from a study of OX40 agonist ivuxolimab in advanced cancers. Clones were read by immunoSEQ multiplex PCR, and TCRdb kept only the in-frame ones, dropping some. Of 65,000 to 85,000 clones detected, about nine tenths appear once; the ten largest clones hold 0.45% to 0.65%. Autoimmune disease history or systemic immunosuppression led to patients being barred. Trimming took 3 bases from V and 3 from J, leaving 12 bases between them. The CDR3 has 15 residues. CDR1 SGHTA and CDR2 FQGNSA come from the germline V gene. This sequence originates from an adult with an advanced solid tumor such as melanoma, head and neck, liver or kidney cancer. The chain employs TRBV7-2 and TRBJ1-5; D is unresolved. This specimen consisted of CD4+ or CD8+ T cells sorted from blood, obtained in a trial of the OX40 agonist ivuxolimab. Here the CDR3 reads CASSFRIGDNQPQHF. The CDR3 DNA is TGTGCCAGCAGCTTTCGGATTGGGGACAATCAGCCCCAGCATTTT. Supplemented by reference TRBV7-2 and TRBJ1-5, the full variable domain reads GAGVSQSPSNKVTEKGKDVELRCDPISGHTALYWYRQSLGQGLEFLIYFQGNSAPDKSGLPSDRFSAERTGGSVSTLTIQRTQQEDSAVYLCASSFRIGDNQPQHFGDGTRLSIL.